This note documents a single TCR beta chain sequence. The CDR3 is 16 amino acids. Trimming took 0 bases from V and 6 from J; bases not matched to a gene: 10. CDR1 SGHKS and CDR2 YYEKEE come from the germline V gene (reference sequence). The method was immunoSEQ multiplex PCR; TCRdb's version includes in-frame clones alone and lacks a portion of them. The sample has around 50,000 clones, roughly 78% seen once. The data are from a study of memory CD4+ T cells and cytomegalovirus serostatus. The sort gate was single viable CD3+CD4+CD8-CD45RO+ cells for memory CD4+ T cells. Total CD4+ T cells were enriched by CD4 positive selection.

The receptor was isolated from an adult in good health and CMV-seronegative. The rearrangement uses TRBV5-5 and TRBJ2-7; 9 nucleotides line up with TRBD1. Input material: memory CD4+ T cells from blood. CDR3 sequence reads: CASSLELRTGASEQYF. The CDR3 coding sequence is TGTGCCAGCAGCTTGGAATTGCGGACAGGGGCCTCCGAGCAGTACTTC.